This T cell receptor (beta chain) stems from a study of PD-L1 blockade in urothelial cancer (dated by TCRdb to 2016 to 2017). Looking at the study overall: Every patient began therapy in 2014 and was given atezolizumab 1,200 mg intravenously every 3 weeks. About 90% of the roughly 29 patients were identified as males with urothelial cancer of bladder origin, and a prior smoking history was reported by 18 of 29 patients. Patients had an ECOG performance status of 0 or 1 and had received between 0 and 3 prior chemotherapy regimens. Blood samples were analyzed 3 weeks after the start of treatment (second dose) and 6 weeks after the start of treatment. A median of around 150,000 T cells and fewer than 85,000 unique TCRs was obtained from blood samples, and a median clonality of around 0.072 was observed. An exploratory multi-omic analysis was conducted of the somatic, immune and clinical correlates of response to PD-L1 blockade with atezolizumab in urothelial cancer. Pretreatment tumor samples, along with matched peripheral blood serially collected before and after atezolizumab treatment, were subjected to TCR sequencing. Durable clinical benefit was defined as progression-free survival longer than 6 months, and TCR features were also tested against progression-free and overall survival. In the same patients, pretreatment tumors underwent whole exome sequencing and RNA sequencing in addition to TCR sequencing. Durable clinical benefit was achieved by nine patients and was not achieved by 20 patients. Pretreatment blood TCR-seq was available for fewer than 30 patients, at least one posttreatment blood collection was obtained for some 25 patients, and tumor TCR-seq was available for some 25 patients. Beyond this particular receptor, the publication reports: A pretreatment peripheral blood TCR clonality below the median was linked to improved progression-free and overall survival. Because the sample size was small (n ≈ 27) and many exploratory analyses were performed, the results are intended to be hypothesis-generating. Patients with durable benefit showed greater expansion of tumor-associated TCR clones in peripheral blood 3 weeks after starting treatment (n ≈ 23, p = 0.022).

A cohort of some 29 patients with locally advanced or metastatic urothelial carcinoma, treated at Memorial Sloan Kettering on a trial protocol, was included. Peripheral blood mononuclear cells were collected pretreatment and during treatment, at between 1 and 8 total time points per patient. The Qiagen DNeasy Blood extraction kit was used to purify genomic DNA from total PBMCs and tumor samples. PBMCs were collected pretreatment and during treatment, and were isolated and stored as previously described. The CDR3 starts with the cysteine, ends with the phenylalanine, and has 13 residues. Here the CDR3 DNA is all that survives: 39 bases in frame from base 1. CDR1 is given as LNHNV and CDR2 as YYDKDF, both from the germline V gene (reference sequence). V is shortened by 1 base, J by 8 bases, and the region joining them spans 9 bases. Synthetic TCR analog templates were spiked into each PCR to estimate absolute template abundance from read counts. The immunoSEQ assay was used to amplify TCRbeta CDR3 regions from genomic DNA with bias-controlled V and J gene primers. Sequencing of rearranged TCRbeta segments was performed at approximately 20X coverage. Regarding the original processing steps: Sequencing errors were corrected by clustering and CDR3s were annotated against IMGT to assign V, D and J genes. Only productive TCRbeta rearrangements were used in downstream analyses, excluding out-of-frame or stop-codon sequences. Clonality was computed as one minus Shannon entropy normalized by the log of the number of unique productive sequences. Fisher's exact test with Benjamini-Hochberg correction, using a cutoff of adjusted p below 0.01, was how clones that differed between time points or between blood and tumor were identified. Here the immuneACCESS table is served through TCRdb, limited to in-frame sequences with V and J called. Missing clones are a known gap in these copies; in checked studies unresolved V genes cover under half, and the rest lacks a known reason. The V and J calls and the clone size are those of that table, but D and trimming were determined from the DNA. For this sample there are 90,000 to 120,000 clones; around 85% appear just once. The leading ten clones occupy 2.4% of the sample.

A word on this clone: What this receptor recognizes is not known. Qualities for individual bases were not recorded, and no much larger clone is one base off.

This TCR was sampled from a man in his fifties with urothelial cancer. Sample: PBMCs, taken around atezolizumab (anti-PD-L1) treatment. Recombination connected TRBV15 to TRBJ2-1; the D segment could be TRBD2, given 6 matching bases. CDR3 loop: CATSRAQRDEQFF. The base sequence is TGTGCCACCAGCAGAGCCCAGCGGGATGAGCAGTTCTTC.